The 6 T cell receptor beta chains reported below all come from one sample, sequenced in a study of tumor and adjacent non-tumor tissue in lung cancer. TCRbeta libraries were built with three rounds of nested PCR, modified from ARM-PCR. TCRdb re-called the multiplex PCR reads through MiXCR, storing one row per CDR3 protein. This table holds 65,000 to 95,000 distinct CDR3 sequences, around 70% found once. No cell sorting was done before RNA was extracted from the tissue. The source material was lung tumor tissue. These receptors were collected from a woman in her seventies with non-small cell lung cancer.

This clonotype was seen only a few times. The CDR3 here is CASSQGSGGGYTF. The CDR3 DNA reads as TGTGCCAGCAGTCAAGGGAGCGGAGGCGGCTACACCTTC. V is TRBV7-3 and J is TRBJ1-2; D remains ambiguous. Per the germline V gene, CDR1 is SGHTA and CDR2 is FQGTGA. The CDR3 spans 13 residues. The V end was cut by 6 bases, the J end by 8 bases, with 16 bases between. Based on the CDR3 plus reference TRBV7-3 and TRBJ1-2, the full variable domain is GAGVSQTPSNKVTEKGKYVELRCDPISGHTALYWYRQSLGQGPEFLIYFQGTGAADDSGLPNDRFFAVRPEGSVSTLKIQRTERGDSAVYLCASSQGSGGGYTFGSGTRLTVV.

Concerning this clonotype itself: No conserved phenylalanine or tryptophan ends this CDR3, so it is likely a read error. The chain couples TRBV6-5 to TRBJ2-2, with a possible D match to TRBD1 (5 bases). The CDR3 covers 16 residues. Germline CDR1 and CDR2: MNHEY and SVGAGI. Trimming cost V 6 bases and J 4 bases, with 18 bases left between them. CDR3: CASRQGQGVSTGELFL. Here the CDR3 DNA reads TGTGCCAGCAGGCAAGGACAAGGAGTCTCCACCGGGGAGCTGTTTTTG.

As concerns this clonotype: Sequence at one end of the junction differs from germline and may be a read error. This chain links TRBV6-1 with TRBJ1-1; no reliable D call. Germline V gene data show CDR1 as MNHNS and CDR2 as SASEGT. The CDR3 loop spans 14 amino acids. The CDR3 region has the DNA TGTGCTAGCAGTGAAGGAGGCATTCGGACTGAAGCTTTCTTT. It specifies CASSEGGIRTEAFF.

Comments on this clonotype: Compared with germline, one end of the junction differs, possibly owing to a read error. J is TRBJ2-1 and V is TRBV11-1; maybe TRBD1 (6 bases). This CDR3 has 13 residues. Germline V gives CDR1 SGHAT, CDR2 FQDESV (reference sequence). CDR3 sequence (DNA): TGTACCAGCAGTTATCTTTCCAGGGGTGAGCAGTTCTTC. Protein: CTSSYLSRGEQFF.

As to this clonotype: A read error may be the cause here, since a much bigger clone is one base away. V and J are TRBV5-1 and TRBJ2-7; weak D call: TRBD2 (6 bases). This CDR3 is 14 amino acids long. The germline gives CDR1 SGHRS, CDR2 YFSETQ. CDR3 DNA: TGCACCAGCAGCTCGGGTAGCGGCTCCTACGAGCAGTACTTC. Protein: CTSSSGSGSYEQYF.

As for this clonotype: Germline is not matched at one junction end, which may reflect a read error. This chain links TRBV4-1 with TRBJ2-5, with 8 bases aligning to TRBD1. The CDR3 loop spans 16 amino acids. Germline lookup yields CDR1 MGHRA and CDR2 YSYEKL. This chain's CDR3 is CASSRIQGVREETQYF. The DNA of the CDR3 is TGCGCCAGCAGCCGAATACAGGGGGTGCGTGAAGAGACCCAATACTTC.